This T cell receptor beta chain was profiled in a study of blood T cell repertoires in COVID-19. There are 17 residues in the CDR3. V was pared by 0 bases and J by 0 bases, with 12 bases between. The germline V gene has CDR1 ENHRY and CDR2 SYGVKD. This table comes from immunoSEQ multiplex PCR, and its TCRdb copy is limited to in-frame clones, with some not included. The sample yields hundreds of thousands of clones, around 88% seen once. The sequenced sample consisted of peripheral blood. The rearrangement uses TRBV10-3 and TRBJ1-5; D is uncertain. The clonotype comes from a woman between 25 and 40 years old who had recovered from COVID-19. CDR3: CAISESNIRVSNQPQHF. In nucleotides, the CDR3 is TGTGCCATCAGTGAGTCGAATATCCGAGTTAGCAATCAGCCCCAGCATTTT.